The text below deals with one T cell receptor beta chain. The antigen is not known. Template for every sorted-subset replicate PCR totaled about 0.2 ug DNA, tens of thousands of T cell genomes. This table comes from immunoSEQ multiplex PCR, and its TCRdb copy is limited to in-frame clones, with some not included. Of some 2 million clones listed, over 85% are singletons. Naive CD8 cells lacked CD45RO, underwent positive selection for CCR7 and left out terminally differentiated effector memory CD45RA+ cells. The sample is drawn from a study of shared clonotypes between healthy human individuals. Study results and caveats: Compared with memory subsets, naive subsets generally had larger estimated richness. The sole specimen, blood, was sampled, and tissue repertoires likely differ. Sorted-subset sequencing was shown by rarefaction to be incomplete despite large depth.

J gave up 6 bases and V 4 bases, and 6 bases lay outside the gene matches. The CDR3 contains 15 residues. CDR1 is SGHDT and CDR2 is YYEEEE in the germline V gene. This chain joins TRBV5-6 and TRBJ2-7; 14 bases are a match to TRBD2. This clonotype was obtained from a young man in good health. Input material: naive CD8+ T cells sorted from blood. CDR3 nucleotide sequence: TGTGCCAGCAGCAGACTAGCGGGAGGGCCTGGCGAGCAGTACTTC. It encodes CASSRLAGGPGEQYF.